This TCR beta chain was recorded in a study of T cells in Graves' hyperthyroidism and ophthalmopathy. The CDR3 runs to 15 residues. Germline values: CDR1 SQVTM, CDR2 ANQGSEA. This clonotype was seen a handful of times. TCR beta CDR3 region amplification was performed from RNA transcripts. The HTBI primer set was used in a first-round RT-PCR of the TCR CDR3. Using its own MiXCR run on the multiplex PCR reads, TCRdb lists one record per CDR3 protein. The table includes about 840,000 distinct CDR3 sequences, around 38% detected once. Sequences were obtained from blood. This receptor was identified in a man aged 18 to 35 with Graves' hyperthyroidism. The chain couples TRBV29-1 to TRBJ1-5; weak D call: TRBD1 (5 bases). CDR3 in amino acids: CAHRGAPGKNQPQHF. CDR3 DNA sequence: TGCGCTCATCGCGGGGCCCCCGGCAAGAATCAGCCCCAGCATTTT.